The 25 T cell receptor delta chains below all came from one sample that was sequenced in a study of gamma-delta T cells after stem cell transplantation. TCRdb reanalysed the RT-PCR reads via CATT. The sample lists around 440 delta-chain clones, 35% to 40% occurring once. Sequenced: gamma-delta T cells. The receptors originated from a human donor. It is not recorded whose cells these are; they may come from a transplant donor.

This clone has a handful of counts. This sequence is one base from a far larger clone and is likely a read error. The chain employs TRDV2 and TRDJ1, with TRDD3 identical over 12 bases. CDR3 length equals 19 residues. Germline CDR1 GEAIGNYY, CDR2 EKD. CDR3 sequence reads: CACGTILLGDTEGTGKLIF. The DNA of the CDR3 is TGTGCCTGTGGCACCATTCTACTGGGGGATACAGAAGGGACGGGTAAACTCATCTTT.

This clone has a single count. The CDR3, as DNA: TGTGCTCTTGGGGAACTAATGTTAGTTCCTACGGGGGGGATAGTGGGTTCGGACACCGATAAACTCATCTTT. Translated: CALGELMLVPTGGIVGSDTDKLIF. The gene calls are TRDV1 and TRDJ1; D might be TRDD3 (8 bases). Trimming cost V 0 bases and J 0 bases, with 35 bases left between them. This CDR3 has 24 residues. Germline V gene sequence: CDR1 TSWWSYY, CDR2 QGS.

Judged by abundance, this clone is medium-sized. This CDR3 is also generated by other DNA sequences in the sample. In DNA form, the CDR3 reads TGTGCTCTTGGGGAACTTGGGAATGAACCTTTCCCCCTGTACTGGGGGATACGCACCGCCTACACCGATAAACTCATCTTT. Encoded protein: CALGELGNEPFPLYWGIRTAYTDKLIF. The gene calls are TRDV1 and TRDJ1; TRDD3 matches at 13 bases. The CDR3 covers 27 residues. The V and J ends lost 0 bases and 0 bases, in that order; junction bases with no gene match: 31. The germline gives CDR1 TSWWSYY, CDR2 QGS.

This clone is categorized as large. This chain's CDR3 is CACDTPVGRGIASSWDTRQMFF. The CDR3 nucleotides read TGTGCCTGTGACACCCCTGTCGGTAGGGGGATAGCAAGCTCCTGGGACACCCGACAGATGTTTTTC. V gene TRDV2 combines with J gene TRDJ3; 8 bases line up with TRDD3. The germline V gene has CDR1 GEAIGNYY and CDR2 EKD. The CDR3 consists of 22 residues. J lost 0 bases, V lost 0 bases, and 15 bases had no gene match.

In the case of this clone: This DNA translates differently at residue 6 from the TCRdb protein, which is that of a much larger clone; a read error is likely, and the protein shown is the DNA's own translation. This chain joins TRDV1 and TRDJ1; TRDD3 agrees at 13 bases. J was trimmed by 1 base and V by 2 bases; bases with no gene match: 16. From germline, CDR1 is TSWWSYY and CDR2 QGS. This CDR3 is 21 amino acids long. This CDR3 reads CALGEVFPLYWGIRVTDKLIF. Here the CDR3 DNA reads TGTGCTCTTGGGGAAGTCTTCCCACTTTACTGGGGGATACGCGTCACCGATAAACTCATCTTT.

Of note for this clone: A far larger clone is one nucleotide away, so this likely arose from a read error. This rearrangement joins TRDV1 to TRDJ1, with D perhaps matching TRDD2 or TRDD3 (7 bases each). The CDR3 has 23 residues. CDR1 TSWWSYY and CDR2 QGS come from the germline V gene. CDR3: CALGELGTLPKSDWGPYTDKPIF. The CDR3 region has the DNA TGTGCTCTTGGGGAACTAGGGACTCTTCCTAAGTCTGACTGGGGCCCTTACACCGATAAACCCATCTTT.

Note on this clone: A far larger clone differs by one base, so this is likely a read error. The genes are TRDV2 and TRDJ1, with a tentative D call TRDD3 (6 bases). There are 13 residues in the CDR3. The germline CDR1 and CDR2 sequences are GEAIGNYY and EKD. The CDR3 DNA is TGTGCCTGTGGCACCGTCGGGGGAAATAAACTCATCTTT. Protein: CACGTVGGNKLIF.

J is TRDJ1 and V is TRDV1; 7 bases line up with TRDD3. V dropped 0 bases and J dropped 2; count of bases not matched to a gene: 30. Germline loops: CDR1 TSWWSYY, CDR2 QGS. The CDR3 has 24 residues. The CDR3 spells CALGELRGFPYWGSGGLPTDKLIF. Here the CDR3 DNA reads TGTGCTCTTGGGGAACTCCGGGGCTTCCCCTATTGGGGTTCTGGGGGCCTCCCTACCGATAAACTCATCTTT.

About this clone: A far larger clone is just one base off, so this is likely a read error. The CDR3 here is CACGTLLGDTYTDKLIF. For the CDR3, the DNA is TGTGCCTGTGGCACGTTGTTGGGGGATACGTACACCGATAAACTCATCTTT. V and J are TRDV2 and TRDJ1; 11 bases are shared with TRDD3. Germline V gene data show CDR1 as GEAIGNYY and CDR2 as EKD. V lost 5 bases and J lost 0; bases outside the gene matches: 10. CDR3 length: 17 residues.

With regard to this clone: This likely reflects a read error, since a far larger clone is one base away. This same CDR3 is encoded by further DNA sequences in the sample. The genes are TRDV2 and TRDJ1, with 12 bases lining up with TRDD3. Germline V gene data show CDR1 as GEAIGNYY and CDR2 as EKD. The CDR3 consists of 15 residues. CDR3 nucleotide sequence: TGTGCCTGCGACAATCTCCTGGGGGATACGCCTAAACTCATCTTT. Its protein is CACDNLLGDTPKLIF.

Worth noting for this clone: Since a far larger clone is one base different, this is likely a read error. The chain joins TRDV1 to TRDJ1; 11 nucleotides match TRDD3. This CDR3 has 21 amino acids. Germline CDR1 TSWWSYY, CDR2 QGS. The CDR3 loop reads CAPGELALLGIALGDTGKLIF. The CDR3, as DNA: TGTGCTCCTGGGGAACTCGCCCTACTGGGTATTGCGCTGGGGGATACAGGCAAACTCATCTTT.

For this clone: This sequence is one base from a far larger clone and is likely a read error. Other DNA sequences within the sample encode an identical CDR3. V usage is TRDV1 and J usage is TRDJ1; the match to TRDD3 covers 10 bases. V was clipped by 4 bases and J by 4 bases; unmatched bases: 18. The CDR3 length is 19 residues. Germline V gives CDR1 TSWWSYY, CDR2 QGS. CDR3 sequence: CALGAEPGRTLGDSDKLIF. The CDR3, as DNA: TGTGCTCTTGGGGCCGAACCCGGACGAACCCTGGGGGATAGCGATAAACTCATCTTT.

This clone was seen a few times. The protein in TCRdb stems from a much larger clone and differs at residue 13 from this DNA's translation, likely a read error; here the protein is translated from the DNA. This chain uses TRDV3 with TRDJ1; TRDD3 agrees at 7 bases. The CDR3 covers 14 residues. Per the germline V gene, CDR1 is TVYSNPD and CDR2 is GDNSRS (reference sequence). The CDR3 sequence: CAFSGDNHTDKLTF. CDR3 DNA sequence: TGTGCCTTTAGTGGGGATAACCACACCGATAAACTCACCTTT.

A remark on this clone: A clone one base away is much larger, so this may be a read error. The chain employs TRDV1 and TRDJ1; TRDD2 might be the D (7 bases). V shed 0 bases and J shed 2 bases, with 37 bases lying between them. Per the germline V gene, CDR1 is TSWWSYY and CDR2 is QGS. CDR3 size: 24 residues. CDR3 nucleotide sequence: TGTGCTCTTGGGGAACTACCGACCTTCCTTTTCTTGTACTGGAGACTGGGAGAGACCGATAAACTCATCTTT. Translation gives CALGELPTFLFLYWRLGETDKLIF.

The chain employs TRDV1 and TRDJ1; 11 bases agree with TRDD3. V lost 5 bases to trimming and J lost 1 base; unmatched junction nucleotides: 18. Germline V gives CDR1 TSWWSYY, CDR2 QGS. The CDR3 spans 20 residues. The CDR3 nucleotides are TGTGCTCTTGGGTCCTGCCTTCCTAAGACCTGGGGGATACCCACCGATAAACTCATCTTT. Protein: CALGSCLPKTWGIPTDKLIF.

Relative to its sample, this clone is large. The chain combines TRDV1 with TRDJ1; no clear D gene. This CDR3 comprises 21 residues. V was trimmed by 4 bases and J by 0 bases, leaving 30 bases between them. The germline V gene has CDR1 TSWWSYY and CDR2 QGS. The CDR3 nucleotides read TGTGCTCTTGGGGCCGACTCATTCCGCAAACCTTGGAGTCATTACACCGATAAACTCATCTTT. It encodes CALGADSFRKPWSHYTDKLIF.

The chain joins TRDV1 to TRDJ1; D possibly corresponds to TRDD1 (5 bases). Germline V lookup: CDR1 TSWWSYY, CDR2 QGS. The CDR3 extends over 17 amino acids. The V and J ends lost 2 bases and 7 bases respectively, with 23 bases between them. The CDR3 is CALGESIVEPREFKLIF. The CDR3 bases are TGTGCTCTTGGGGAATCTATAGTGGAGCCCCGTGAGTTTAAACTCATCTTT.

The V gene is TRDV1, the J gene TRDJ1, with D perhaps matching TRDD2 or TRDD3 (6 bases each). Trimming took off 0 bases at V and 2 bases at J, with 37 bases between the two ends. The CDR3 has 24 residues. The germline gives CDR1 TSWWSYY, CDR2 QGS. This CDR3 is CALGELPIFLFLYWRLGGTDKLIF. The CDR3 DNA reads TGTGCTCTTGGGGAACTACCGATCTTCCTTTTCTTGTACTGGAGACTGGGAGGGACCGATAAACTCATCTTT.

This CDR3 is CACDTTGDSWDTRQMFF. As DNA, the CDR3 is TGTGCCTGTGACACTACCGGAGACTCCTGGGACACCCGACAGATGTTTTTC. The chain joins TRDV2 to TRDJ3; no clear D. Per germline, CDR1 GEAIGNYY and CDR2 EKD. The CDR3 totals 17 residues. The ends were cut back, 1 base at V and 0 bases at J, with 9 bases in the middle.

This sequence joins TRDV2 and TRDJ3, with TRDD3 matching over 7 bases. Germline lookup yields CDR1 GEAIGNYY and CDR2 EKD. V shed 2 bases, J shed 2 bases, and the junction held 8 bases outside the gene matches. The CDR3 is 18 residues long. The CDR3 DNA sequence: TGTGCCTGTGACAGGATGGGGGAAGCGACCTGGGACACCCGACAGATGTTTTTC. Protein sequence: CACDRMGEATWDTRQMFF.

The gene calls are TRDV2 and TRDJ1; 13 nucleotides agree with TRDD3. The CDR3 has 17 amino acids. Germline assignment: CDR1 GEAIGNYY and CDR2 EKD. After removal of 0 bases from V and 2 bases from J, the junction contained 5 bases not matched to a gene. The CDR3 DNA sequence: TGTGCCTGTGACACCTTACTGGGGGATACGCGTACCGATAAACTCATCTTT. Its translation: CACDTLLGDTRTDKLIF.

This clone has only one observation. This DNA translates differently at residue 3 from the TCRdb protein, which is that of a much larger clone; a read error is likely, and the protein shown is the DNA's own translation. The chain employs TRDV2 and TRDJ1, with TRDD3 matching over 7 bases. The V and J ends lost 9 bases and 7 bases, in that order; junction bases with no gene match: 10. This CDR3 comprises 12 residues. The germline gives CDR1 GEAIGNYY, CDR2 EKD. This CDR3 is CAPLGATPKLIF. In DNA form, the CDR3 reads TGTGCCCCCCTGGGGGCTACCCCTAAACTCATCTTT.

This clone is judged large. The chain recombines TRDV2 with TRDJ2, with TRDD3 identical over 11 bases. In germline, CDR1 is GEAIGNYY, CDR2 EKD. Germline trimming cut 0 bases from V and 4 bases from J; bases unmatched to any gene: 18. The CDR3 sequence is 21 residues long. Here the CDR3 DNA reads TGTGCCTGTGACACCTGGGATTCCCAAGTACTGGGGGATAGAGCGACAGCACAACTCTTCTTT. It codes for CACDTWDSQVLGDRATAQLFF.

The rearrangement links TRDV2 to TRDJ1; possibly TRDD2 or TRDD3 for D (7 bases each). Deletions cut 3 bases from V and 0 bases from J, with 22 bases between. The CDR3 length is 18 residues. The V gene's germline CDR1 is GEAIGNYY and CDR2 EKD. The CDR3 DNA is TGTGCCTGTGACGCCGTTCCTACGCTGGGGGGGAACACCGATAAACTCATCTTT. Its protein is CACDAVPTLGGNTDKLIF.

By its share, this clone is large (0.1 to 1%). The sample has other DNA sequences that encode this CDR3 too. The V call is TRDV1, the J call TRDJ1; TRDD3 matches at 9 bases. Trimming took 1 base from V and 0 from J; bases not matched to a gene: 33. CDR3 length equals 26 residues. Germline V CDR1 and CDR2: TSWWSYY, QGS. CDR3 DNA: TGTGCTCTTGGGGAACCCCGCCGGCTTCCCTACGTTTGGAGTACCTGGGGGATTCTGTACACCGATAAACTCATCTTT. It yields the protein CALGEPRRLPYVWSTWGILYTDKLIF.